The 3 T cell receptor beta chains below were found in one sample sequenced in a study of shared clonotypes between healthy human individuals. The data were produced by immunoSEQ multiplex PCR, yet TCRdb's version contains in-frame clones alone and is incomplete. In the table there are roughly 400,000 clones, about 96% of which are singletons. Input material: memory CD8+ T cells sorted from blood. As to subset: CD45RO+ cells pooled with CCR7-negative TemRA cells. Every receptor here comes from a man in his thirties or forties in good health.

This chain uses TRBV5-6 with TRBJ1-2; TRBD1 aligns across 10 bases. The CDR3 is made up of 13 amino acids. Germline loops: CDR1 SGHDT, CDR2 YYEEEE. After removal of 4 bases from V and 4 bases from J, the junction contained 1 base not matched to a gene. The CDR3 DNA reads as TGTGCCAGCAGCCGGACAGGGGGCTATGGCTACACCTTC. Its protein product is CASSRTGGYGYTF.

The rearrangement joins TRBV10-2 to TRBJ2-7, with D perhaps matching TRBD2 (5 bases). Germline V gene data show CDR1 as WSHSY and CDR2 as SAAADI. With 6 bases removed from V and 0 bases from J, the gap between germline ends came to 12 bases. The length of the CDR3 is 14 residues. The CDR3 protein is CASRTDWNSYEQYF. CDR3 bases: TGCGCCAGCAGGACGGACTGGAACTCCTACGAGCAGTACTTC.

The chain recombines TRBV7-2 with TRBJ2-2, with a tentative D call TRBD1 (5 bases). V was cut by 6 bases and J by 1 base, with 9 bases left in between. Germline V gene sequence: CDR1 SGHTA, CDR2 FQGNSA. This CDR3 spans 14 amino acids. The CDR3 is CASRRDRNTGELFF. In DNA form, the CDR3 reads TGTGCCAGCAGGCGTGACAGGAACACCGGGGAGCTGTTTTTT.